Listed below are T cell receptor beta chains from one sample, sequenced in a study of blood T cell repertoires in COVID-19. Method: immunoSEQ multiplex PCR; TCRdb's copy keeps in-frame clones and lacks some. Of some 85,000 clones listed, 65% to 85% were seen once; the top ten hold more than 6%. The material sequenced was peripheral blood. Source of these receptors: a man between 70 and 80 years old with COVID-19, enrolled during active disease. The CDR3 runs from the conserved cysteine through the conserved F or W. D genes are given only for firm matches. Clone size is given for some rows only: seen once, a few or many times, or a class if the clone is expanded.

NA	TRBV9	TRBD1	TRBJ2-4	TGTGCCACCAGCGTAGTCGGGCAGGGGGGGGACAGGGTATTGGTGAGGGCCAAAAACATTCAGTACTTC	CATSVVGQGGDRVLVRAKNIQYF
few	TRBV27	TRBD1	TRBJ1-2	TGTGCCAGCAGTTTCGGGACAGCCAACTATGGCTACACCTTC	CASSFGTANYGYTF
once	TRBV6-6	TRBD1	TRBJ1-5	TGTGCCAGCAGCCAGGGACAGGGCGGAAATCAGCCCCAGCATTTT	CASSQGQGGNQPQHF
NA	TRBV7-6	TRBD1	TRBJ2-6	TGTGCCAGTACAGGGGCCGTGGGTGGAGGGGCCAACGTCCTGACTTTC	CASTGAVGGGANVLTF
NA	TRBV12-3/TRBV12-4	TRBD1	TRBJ1-1	TGTGCCAGCAGTTCGGGACAGGGGGCGGAAGCTTTCTTT	CASSSGQGAEAFF
NA	TRBV28	TRBD1	TRBJ1-6	TGTGCCAGCAGTTTAAGGGCAGGGGGGACACCCCTCCACTTT	CASSLRAGGTPLHF
few	TRBV7-6	NA	TRBJ1-1	TGTGCCAGCAGCCCCCGGACACAAATGAACACTGAAGCTTTCTTT	CASSPRTQMNTEAFF
once	TRBV29-1	TRBD2	TRBJ2-1	TGCAGCGTTGGTGAACTAGCGCAGGCGCAGTTCTTC	CSVGELAQAQFF
NA	TRBV6-5	NA	TRBJ1-1	TGTGCCAGCAGTAACTCGGGGGCTTCGAACACTGAAGCTTTCTTT	CASSNSGASNTEAFF
NA	TRBV6-7	TRBD2	TRBJ2-7	TGTGCCTTCAGACTAGCGGTCCACGAGCAGTACTTC	CAFRLAVHEQYF
NA	TRBV10-3	NA	TRBJ2-7	TGTGCCATCAGTGAAGTTGCGGCCTCCTACGAGCAGTACTTC	CAISEVAASYEQYF
NA	TRBV19	NA	TRBJ1-1	TGTGCCAGTAGTAGGGGGCGAGGATCTGAAGCTTTCTTT	CASSRGRGSEAFF
NA	TRBV19	NA	TRBJ2-3	TGTGCCAGTAAGAGGAGGGCCATTATAGATACGCAGTATTTT	CASKRRAIIDTQYF
NA	TRBV30	NA	TRBJ1-3	TGTGCCTGGAGTGTAATCCTCCTCCCCTCTGGAAACACCATATATTTT	CAWSVILLPSGNTIYF
NA	TRBV7-2	TRBD1	TRBJ1-2	TGTGCCAGCAGCTTAGGAGCCGGGACAGGGACGAATGGCTACACCTTC	CASSLGAGTGTNGYTF
NA	TRBV4-3	NA	TRBJ2-3	TGCGCCAGCAGCCAAGTCGTTCTACCCACAGATACGCAGTATTTT	CASSQVVLPTDTQYF
NA	TRBV4-3	TRBD2	TRBJ2-2	TGCGCCAGCAGCCAAGACCGCGGTCGGGCGGGAGGCACCGGGGAGCTGTTTTTT	CASSQDRGRAGGTGELFF
NA	TRBV5-1	TRBD1	TRBJ2-7	TGCGCCAGCAGCTTGGAGGGACAGGCCACCTACGAGCAGTACTTC	CASSLEGQATYEQYF
few	TRBV28	TRBD2	TRBJ2-1	TGTGCCAGCAGCCCGAGCTTCGTGGCTAGCGGGAACAATGAGCAGTTCTTC	CASSPSFVASGNNEQFF
once	TRBV7-9	NA	TRBJ2-7	TGTGCCAGCAGCACAGACAGGTACGAGCAGTACTTC	CASSTDRYEQYF
NA	TRBV7-9	NA	TRBJ2-5	TGTGCCAGCAGGGAGGGCCGGGAGACCCAGTACTTC	CASREGRETQYF
few	TRBV5-4	TRBD2	TRBJ2-7	TGTGCCAGCAGTCGGGAGGGCTATGCCGAGCAGTACTTC	CASSREGYAEQYF
NA	TRBV18	NA	TRBJ2-5	TGTGCCAGCTCACCAACACGGGGGGAGACCCAGTACTTC	CASSPTRGETQYF
NA	TRBV9	NA	TRBJ2-7	TGTGCCAGCAGCTACCGAGGGACTCCGAACTCCTACGAGCAGTACTTC	CASSYRGTPNSYEQYF
NA	TRBV11-1	TRBD1	TRBJ2-5	TGTGCCAGCAGATCTGGACAGGGGGTGCAAGAGACCCAGTACTTC	CASRSGQGVQETQYF
NA	TRBV5-1	NA	TRBJ1-2	TGCGCCAGCAGCTTGGAACAGTCGGATAACTATGGCTACACCTTC	CASSLEQSDNYGYTF
once	TRBV19	NA	TRBJ2-3	TGTGCCAGTAGTCGTGACGGAGCAGATACGCAGTATTTT	CASSRDGADTQYF
NA	TRBV9	TRBD2	TRBJ2-7	TGTGCCAGCAGCGTAGACCTAGCGGGAGGAAAGCAGTACTTC	CASSVDLAGGKQYF
few	TRBV10-3	NA	TRBJ1-2	TGTGCCATCAGTGAGCCCTTTGGGGGGTCAGCTAACTATGGCTACACCTTC	CAISEPFGGSANYGYTF
few	TRBV18	NA	TRBJ1-2	TGTGCCAGCTCACCAAACCTCCAAGGAGGCTATGGCTACACCTTC	CASSPNLQGGYGYTF
NA	TRBV6-1	NA	TRBJ1-5	TGTGCCAGCAGTGAAGGAAGGACGGGGAATCAGCCCCAGCATTTT	CASSEGRTGNQPQHF
NA	TRBV6-5	NA	TRBJ2-2	TGTGCCAGCAGTTATTCACAGGGACTACTCAAGCTGTTTTTT	CASSYSQGLLKLFF
NA	TRBV9	TRBD1	TRBJ2-5	TGTGCCAGCAGCGTAGGGGACAGTCAAGAGACCCAGTACTTC	CASSVGDSQETQYF